One and the same sample provided the 9 T cell receptor beta chains below, sequenced in a study of T cells in Graves' hyperthyroidism and ophthalmopathy. Amplified regions were TCR beta CDR3 sequences from RNA transcripts. First-round RT-PCR with HTBI primers amplified the TCR CDR3 region. TCRdb ran MiXCR on the multiplex PCR reads and lists one entry per CDR3 protein. Altogether around 530,000 distinct CDR3 sequences are present, 15% to 20% being singletons, with the ten largest covering approximately 18%. Sequencing was done on a sample of blood. The receptors come from a woman aged 18-30 years with Graves' ophthalmopathy.

V is TRBV19 and J is TRBJ1-1, with unresolved D. CDR1 is LNHDA and CDR2 is SQIVND in the germline V gene (reference sequence). CDR3 length equals 13 residues. V was trimmed by 3 bases and J by 2 bases, leaving 7 bases between them. CDR3 nucleotides: TGTGCCAGTAGTATGGCCAGTAACACTGAAGCTTTCTTT. As protein: CASSMASNTEAFF.

There are many counts of this clonotype. The chain has TRBV28 and TRBJ2-1; the D is unclear. From germline, CDR1 is MDHEN and CDR2 SYDVKM. This CDR3 has 15 amino acids. Trimming pared 3 bases from V and 0 bases from J, leaving 9 bases between. The CDR3 nucleotides are TGTGCCAGCAGTTTTGGGTTCGGCTCCTACAATGAGCAGTTCTTC. It is translated as CASSFGFGSYNEQFF.

This clonotype occurred many times. The V gene is TRBV14, the J gene TRBJ1-2; D is unclear. This CDR3 region has 13 residues. Trimming removed 1 base at V and 7 bases at J, with 10 bases between. Looked up from germline, CDR1 is SGHDN and CDR2 is FVKESK. CDR3: CASSQADYGGYTF. The CDR3 coding sequence is TGTGCCAGCAGCCAAGCAGATTATGGTGGCTACACCTTC.

This clonotype was detected ten times or more. This chain links TRBV11-2 with TRBJ2-3; 8 bases are shared with TRBD2. The CDR3 consists of 15 residues. V gave up 0 bases and J gave up 3 bases; unmatched junction bases: 2. Germline lookup yields CDR1 SGHAT and CDR2 FQNNGV. The CDR3 protein is CASSLDGRETDTQYF. CDR3 DNA: TGTGCCAGCAGCTTAGACGGGAGGGAAACAGATACGCAGTATTTT.

This clonotype was seen at least ten times. This sequence joins TRBV29-1 and TRBJ2-5; D is perhaps TRBD1 (6 bases). CDR3 length equals 11 residues. The V gene's germline CDR1 is SQVTM and CDR2 ANQGSEA. Trimming stripped 3 bases from V and 10 bases from J, with 12 bases between. In nucleotides, the CDR3 is TGCAGCGTTGAGGTCGACAGGATCCAGTACTTC. Translating it yields CSVEVDRIQYF.

This clonotype was recorded a few times. This chain uses TRBV5-1 with TRBJ2-7; possible D gene TRBD2, 6 bases. CDR3 size: 15 residues. The V end lost 4 bases, the J end lost 3 bases, and 17 bases lay between the germline ends. Germline V CDR1 and CDR2: SGHRS, YFSETQ. CDR3 protein: CASSPDYAEYYEQYF. In DNA form, the CDR3 reads TGCGCCAGCAGCCCGGACTATGCGGAATACTACGAGCAGTACTTC.

This clonotype occurred many times. The rearrangement joins TRBV30 to TRBJ2-3; 8 bases fit TRBD1. The CDR3 runs 14 residues. V lost 2 bases to trimming and J lost 1 base; unmatched junction nucleotides: 2. Germline assignment: CDR1 GTSNPN and CDR2 SVGIG (reference sequence). CDR3 sequence (DNA): TGTGCCTGGAGTCAGGACAGGGGCACAGATACGCAGTATTTT. The encoded protein is CAWSQDRGTDTQYF. The full variable domain, rest sourced from reference TRBV30 and TRBJ2-3, is SQTIHQWPATLVQPVGSPLSLECTVEGTSNPNLYWYRQAAGRGLQLLFYSVGIGQISSEVPQNLSASRPQDRQFILSSKKLLLSDSGFYLCAWSQDRGTDTQYFGPGTRLTVL.

This clonotype occurred many times. The chain couples TRBV20-1 to TRBJ2-7; TRBD2 is a possible D gene (6 bases). The CDR3 contains 13 residues. V lost 5 bases to trimming and J lost 0 bases, with 11 bases between them. In germline, CDR1 is DFQATT, CDR2 SNEGSKA (reference sequence). CDR3 loop: CSAGGGSSYEQYF. Here the CDR3 DNA reads TGCAGTGCTGGGGGAGGCAGCTCCTACGAGCAGTACTTC.

Notes on this clonotype: Being one base from a much bigger clone, this may be a read error. The genes are TRBV6-2 or TRBV6-3 and TRBJ2-3; D is unresolved. Germline V gene lookup returns CDR1 MNHEY and CDR2 SVGEGT. The CDR3 covers 13 residues. The ends were cut back, 4 bases at V and 3 bases at J, with 8 bases in the middle. The CDR3 loop reads CASSCSTTDTQYF. The CDR3 nucleotides read TGTGCCAGCAGTTGCTCAACAACAGATACGCAGTATTTT.